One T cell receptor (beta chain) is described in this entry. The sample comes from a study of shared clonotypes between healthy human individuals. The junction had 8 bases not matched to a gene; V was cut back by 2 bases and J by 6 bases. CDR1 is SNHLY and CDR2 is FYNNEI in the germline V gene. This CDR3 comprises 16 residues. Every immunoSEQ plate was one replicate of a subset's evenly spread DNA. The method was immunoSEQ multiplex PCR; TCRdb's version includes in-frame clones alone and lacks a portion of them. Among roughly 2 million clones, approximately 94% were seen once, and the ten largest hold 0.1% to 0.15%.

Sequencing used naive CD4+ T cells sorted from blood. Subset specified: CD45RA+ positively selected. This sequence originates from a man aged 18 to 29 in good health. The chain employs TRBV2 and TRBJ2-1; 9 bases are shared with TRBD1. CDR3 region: CASSEIGTGKFNEQFF. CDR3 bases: TGTGCCAGCAGTGAAATTGGGACAGGGAAGTTCAATGAGCAGTTCTTC. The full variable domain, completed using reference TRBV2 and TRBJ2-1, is EPEVTQTPSHQVTQMGQEVILRCVPISNHLYFYWYRQILGQKVEFLVSFYNNEISEKSEIFDDQFSVERPDGSNFTLKIRSTKLEDSAMYFCASSEIGTGKFNEQFFGPGTRLTVL.